The 3 T cell receptor beta chains listed next were all sequenced from one sample in a study of cytomegalovirus exposure and HLA in healthy donors. The repertoire was sequenced with immunoSEQ multiplex PCR; TCRdb's copy has only in-frame clones and lacks some. Of over 150,000 clones listed, around 88% are singletons. Sequenced input: PBMCs. The receptors were gathered from a man aged 18 to 35 in good health and CMV-seropositive.

V gene TRBV7-6 combines with J gene TRBJ2-1; D remains unclear. The length of the CDR3 is 12 residues. Germline-derived CDR1 and CDR2 are SGHVS and FNYEAQ. V lost 3 bases to trimming and J lost 6 bases, with 6 bases between them. CDR3 bases: TGTGCCAGCAGCTTCTCGAGCAATGAGCAGTTCTTC. Its protein is CASSFSSNEQFF.

This sequence joins TRBV7-2 and TRBJ2-1, with a tentative D call TRBD1 (5 bases). V lost 0 bases and J 2 bases, leaving 14 bases between the germline ends. Germline CDR1 and CDR2: SGHTA and FQGNSA. This CDR3 is built from 17 residues. Here the CDR3 DNA reads TGTGCCAGCAGCTTAGCGTCAGGGTCCAATGCCTACAATGAGCAGTTCTTC. This gives the protein CASSLASGSNAYNEQFF.

Here the CDR3 reads CSVVSTGSNEKLFF. DNA for the CDR3: TGCAGCGTTGTCTCGACAGGTTCTAATGAAAAACTGTTTTTT. V gene TRBV29-1 combines with J gene TRBJ1-4; a weak D match, TRBD1 (6 bases). V was shortened by 4 bases and J by 3 bases, with 12 bases between the two germline ends. The V gene's germline CDR1 is SQVTM and CDR2 ANQGSEA. CDR3 length equals 14 residues.